This entry features one T cell receptor (beta chain) sequence. What it recognizes is unknown. This record belongs to a study of post-analysis software for immune sequencing data. About the study: Multiple sclerosis in the patients followed relapsing-remitting, secondary progressive and progressive-relapsing courses.

Study results and limitations: F measure grouped same-batch samples tightly together. In patients, about 5 TRBV segments were more frequent than in controls, with TRBV5-6, TRBV5-1 and TRBV20-1 among them.

V was cut by 4 bases and J by 5 bases, with 14 bases left in between. This CDR3 is 14 amino acids long. The germline gives CDR1 SGHRS, CDR2 YFSETQ. Unique molecular identifiers were built into the TCR beta cDNA libraries. TCRdb re-derived calls from the PCR reads in MiXCR, one entry per CDR3 protein. The repertoire has a few hundred thousand distinct CDR3 sequences, under 40% of them found once; the top ten carry less than 6%. The rearrangement uses TRBV5-1 and TRBJ2-3; no clear D gene. Sequencing input: blood. The receptor was isolated from a girl aged 2-17 years with multiple sclerosis. The CDR3 nucleotides are TGCGCCAGCAGCCCGGTCGCGGTAGGAGATACGCAGTATTTT. Its protein is CASSPVAVGDTQYF. The whole variable domain, filled in from reference TRBV5-1 and TRBJ2-3, reads KAGVTQTPRYLIKTRGQQVTLSCSPISGHRSVSWYQQTPGQGLQFLFEYFSETQRNKGNFPGRFSGRQFSNSRSEMNVSTLELGDSALYLCASSPVAVGDTQYFGPGTRLTVL.